Presented here are 27 T cell receptor beta chains from one specimen sequenced in a study of blood T cell repertoires in COVID-19. TCRdb keeps only in-frame clones here, not all; method: immunoSEQ multiplex PCR. There are roughly 170,000 clones in the sample; around 80% occur only once, and approximately 15% lies in the top ten. The specimen sequenced was PBMCs or T cells enriched from blood (not recorded which). The receptors here all came from a woman aged 45 to 65 who had recovered from COVID-19.

This clone was seen only once. The chain carries TRBV4-2 and TRBJ2-7, with 9 bases aligning to TRBD1. The CDR3 extends over 16 amino acids. CDR1 LGHNA and CDR2 YNFKEQ come from the germline V gene. The V and J ends lost 0 bases and 3 bases, in that order; junction bases with no gene match: 6. The CDR3 spells CASSQDTGGQFYEQYF. The CDR3 DNA reads as TGTGCCAGCAGCCAAGATACAGGGGGCCAATTCTACGAGCAGTACTTC.

The chain couples TRBV28 to TRBJ1-3; 10 nucleotides match TRBD1. This CDR3 spans 17 amino acids. From germline, CDR1 is MDHEN and CDR2 SYDVKM. Trimming cost V 6 bases and J 0 bases; bases outside gene matches: 8. Here the CDR3 reads CASSPGGTGASGNTIYF. CDR3 nucleotides: TGTGCCAGCAGCCCAGGAGGGACAGGGGCCTCTGGAAACACCATATATTTT.

This chain links TRBV7-2 with TRBJ2-7; a possible D gene is TRBD2 (6 bases). Per germline, CDR1 SGHTA and CDR2 FQGNSA. This CDR3 region has 17 residues. V was shortened by 4 bases and J by 5 bases, with 24 bases between the two germline ends. The CDR3 region has the DNA TGTGCCAGCAGCTCAATAGCGGTGTCCGGGCGGCTGGACGAGCAGTACTTC. It is translated as CASSSIAVSGRLDEQYF.

This chain links TRBV7-3 with TRBJ2-1; 7 bases match TRBD2. CDR1 SGHTA and CDR2 FQGTGA come from the germline V gene. With V trimmed by 5 bases and J by 5 bases, 21 bases remained unmatched. This CDR3 has 19 residues. In DNA, the CDR3 is TGTGCCAGCAGCCCGTGGGCCCCCGCAGGCGGGAGATCCGACAATGAGCAGTTCTTC. Protein: CASSPWAPAGGRSDNEQFF.

The chain combines TRBV18 with TRBJ1-3; 7 positions match TRBD1. Germline lookup yields CDR1 KGHSH and CDR2 LQKENI. This CDR3 has 16 residues. V was pared by 3 bases and J by 2 bases, with 7 bases of the junction left unmatched. For the CDR3, the DNA is TGTGCCAGCTCACCTAACCCTCAGGGGGCTGGAAACACCATATATTTT. This gives the protein CASSPNPQGAGNTIYF.

This chain joins TRBV3-1 (or the pseudogene TRBV3-2) and TRBJ2-7, with 8 bases identical to TRBD2. The germline V gene encodes CDR1 LGHDT and CDR2 YNNKEL (reference sequence). There are 16 residues in the CDR3. Trimming at V came to 0 bases and at J to 4 bases, leaving 8 bases not matched to a gene. The CDR3 sequence is CASSQDSSGRAYEQYF. The CDR3 nucleotides read TGTGCCAGCAGCCAAGACTCCAGCGGGAGAGCGTACGAGCAGTACTTC.

The chain combines TRBV30 with TRBJ2-7; no clear D. CDR3 length equals 11 residues. Germline values: CDR1 GTSNPN, CDR2 SVGIG (reference sequence). Trimming cost V 5 bases and J 4 bases, with 9 bases left between them. Written as DNA, the CDR3 is TGTGCCTGGGGAGCCGTGTACGAGCAGTACTTC. Translating it yields CAWGAVYEQYF.

The chain joins TRBV28 to TRBJ2-5; D is unresolved. This CDR3 contains 14 residues. CDR1 is MDHEN and CDR2 is SYDVKM in the germline V gene. V dropped 5 bases and J dropped 5 bases, with 15 bases sitting between them. As DNA, the CDR3 is TGTGCCAGCAGTACCACCGTCGATGGCGAGACCCAGTACTTC. This translates into CASSTTVDGETQYF.

This clone appeared once. CDR3 residues: CASSQGLGGNEQFF. CDR3 nucleotides: TGTGCCAGCAGCCAGGGACTAGGTGGCAATGAGCAGTTCTTC. The chain uses TRBV3-1 (or the pseudogene TRBV3-2) and TRBJ2-1; 8 bases map to TRBD2. Germline V gene sequence: CDR1 LGHDT, CDR2 YNNKEL (reference sequence). Trimming removed 3 bases from V and 6 bases from J; junction bases left unmatched: 4. The CDR3 is 14 residues long.

This clone was seen only once. The J gene is TRBJ2-7, the V gene TRBV7-8; D is perhaps TRBD1 (6 bases). Germline V gene data show CDR1 as SGHVS and CDR2 as FQNEAQ. The CDR3 has 13 residues. V lost 0 bases and J 6 bases, leaving 9 bases between the germline ends. CDR3 bases: TGTGCCAGCAGCTTAGCGCAGGGGTCCGAGCAGTACTTC. Translating gives CASSLAQGSEQYF.

CDR3 protein: CASSVDPGGSGELFF. CDR3 DNA: TGTGCCAGCAGCGTAGACCCGGGAGGAAGCGGGGAGCTGTTTTTT. The chain carries TRBV9 and TRBJ2-2; 7 nucleotides line up with TRBD2. The CDR3 consists of 15 residues. Per the germline V gene, CDR1 is SGDLS and CDR2 is YYNGEE. The ends lost 0 bases at V and 7 bases at J; junction bases unmatched: 6.

This clone has just a few counts. The chain couples TRBV2 to TRBJ2-1, with 7 bases identical to TRBD2. Germline V gene lookup returns CDR1 SNHLY and CDR2 FYNNEI. The CDR3 is made up of 13 amino acids. With 6 bases clipped from V and 3 bases from J, the junction kept 2 bases outside the gene matches. CDR3 region: CASRAGVYNEQFF. For the CDR3, the DNA is TGTGCCAGCAGGGCGGGAGTCTACAATGAGCAGTTCTTC.

V usage is TRBV3-1 (or the pseudogene TRBV3-2) and J usage is TRBJ1-4; D is uncertain. This CDR3 is built from 14 residues. V was trimmed by 4 bases and J by 7 bases, leaving 13 bases between them. From germline, CDR1 is LGHDT and CDR2 YNNKEL (reference sequence). The CDR3 is CASSLPTRGEKLFF. Written as DNA, the CDR3 is TGTGCCAGCAGCCTTCCGACCCGGGGTGAAAAACTGTTTTTT.

The chain carries TRBV27 and TRBJ1-2, with D possibly being TRBD1 (5 bases). Trimming pared 5 bases from V and 4 bases from J, leaving 11 bases between. CDR3 length equals 13 residues. CDR1 and CDR2 from the germline V gene are MNHEY and SMNVEV (reference sequence). The DNA for the CDR3 is TGTGCCAGCAGTCCCAGGGAGGGCTATGGCTACACCTTC. This sequence encodes CASSPREGYGYTF.

The gene calls are TRBV18 and TRBJ1-1, with TRBD1 identical over 8 bases. With 6 bases clipped from V and 7 bases from J, the junction kept 13 bases outside the gene matches. CDR1 KGHSH and CDR2 LQKENI come from the germline V gene. The CDR3 extends over 15 amino acids. The CDR3 DNA is TGTGCCAGCTCCGTCCGTGGGACAGGAGAACTTGAAGCTTTCTTT. It encodes CASSVRGTGELEAFF.

This clone was observed at least ten times. The chain joins TRBV7-3 to TRBJ2-3; 9 nucleotides agree with TRBD1. The CDR3 extends over 15 amino acids. In germline, CDR1 is SGHTA, CDR2 FQGTGA. V gave up 5 bases and J gave up 2 bases; unmatched junction bases: 5. The CDR3 DNA reads as TGTGCCAGCAGCGCACAGGGGGCTGCCACAGATACGCAGTATTTT. It translates to CASSAQGAATDTQYF.

The chain has TRBV19 and TRBJ2-7; D gene uncertain. Germline assignment: CDR1 LNHDA and CDR2 SQIVND (reference sequence). The CDR3 runs 16 residues. Trimming cost V 2 bases and J 1 base, with 15 bases left between them. The CDR3 bases are TGTGCCAGTAGTATAATCCGAGGTGGTAGTTCCTACGAGCAGTACTTC. Translation gives CASSIIRGGSSYEQYF. The whole variable domain, filled in from reference TRBV19 and TRBJ2-7, reads DGGITQSPKYLFRKEGQNVTLSCEQNLNHDAMYWYRQDPGQGLRLIYYSQIVNDFQKGDIAEGYSVSREKKESFPLTVTSAQKNPTAFYLCASSIIRGGSSYEQYFGPGTRLTVT.

This chain uses TRBV29-1 with TRBJ1-5; D ambiguous. Germline loops: CDR1 SQVTM, CDR2 ANQGSEA. The CDR3 contains 13 residues. Trimming removed 4 bases from V and 7 bases from J, with 14 bases in between. Here the CDR3 reads CSVVVGEGQPQHF. Here the CDR3 DNA reads TGCAGCGTTGTGGTCGGAGAGGGACAGCCCCAGCATTTT.

The genes are TRBV6-5 and TRBJ2-7, with a tentative D call TRBD2 (5 bases). Trimming pared 6 bases from V and 9 bases from J, leaving 18 bases between. This CDR3 contains 13 residues. CDR1 MNHEY and CDR2 SVGAGI come from the germline V gene. CDR3 residues: CASRGLLESGQYF. DNA for the CDR3: TGTGCCAGCAGGGGCCTACTCGAGAGCGGGCAGTACTTC.

The V and J genes are TRBV5-1 and TRBJ2-7, with D tentatively TRBD1 (5 bases). There are 15 residues in the CDR3. Germline V gene lookup returns CDR1 SGHRS and CDR2 YFSETQ. With 0 bases removed from V and 3 bases from J, the gap between germline ends came to 13 bases. CDR3 sequence reads: CASSLEPGKIYEQYF. CDR3 nucleotides: TGCGCCAGCAGCTTGGAACCAGGGAAAATCTACGAGCAGTACTTC.

With regard to this clone: This sample also contains other DNA sequences that code for the same CDR3. V gene TRBV6-5 combines with J gene TRBJ2-3; possible D gene TRBD2, 6 bases. CDR1 MNHEY and CDR2 SVGAGI come from the germline V gene. With 6 bases removed from V and 6 bases from J, the gap between germline ends came to 13 bases. This CDR3 comprises 13 residues. CDR3 residues: CASSSGLLDTQYF. The CDR3 DNA sequence: TGTGCCAGCAGCTCGGGACTTTTGGATACGCAGTATTTT.

The chain links TRBV4-1 to TRBJ2-2; the match to TRBD2 covers 13 bases. Germline lookup yields CDR1 MGHRA and CDR2 YSYEKL. The CDR3 runs 22 residues. V lost 5 bases and J lost 1; bases outside the gene matches: 19. The CDR3 sequence: CASSARSRPGLAGRGNTGELFF. CDR3 bases: TGCGCCAGCAGCGCAAGATCCCGCCCGGGACTAGCGGGAAGGGGGAACACCGGGGAGCTGTTTTTT.

The rearrangement joins TRBV28 to TRBJ2-7; TRBD2 matches at 8 bases. The germline CDR1 and CDR2 sequences are MDHEN and SYDVKM. The CDR3 length is 15 residues. The junction had 15 bases not matched to a gene; V was cut back by 10 bases and J by 4 bases. The CDR3 loop reads CATLGPSGRGYEQYF. CDR3 coding DNA: TGTGCCACCTTAGGACCCAGCGGGAGAGGTTACGAGCAGTACTTC.

The V call is TRBV30, the J call TRBJ1-3; 7 bases map to TRBD1. CDR1 is GTSNPN and CDR2 is SVGIG in the germline V gene (reference sequence). V lost 5 bases to trimming and J lost 4 bases; unmatched junction nucleotides: 2. The CDR3 totals 12 residues. DNA for the CDR3: TGTGCCTGGGGGGGACAGGGAAACACCATATATTTT. It encodes CAWGGQGNTIYF.

This clone occurred once. This chain links TRBV27 with TRBJ1-4; TRBD1 matches 11 bases. Germline values: CDR1 MNHEY, CDR2 SMNVEV (reference sequence). Trimming removed 6 bases from V and 0 bases from J; junction bases left unmatched: 6. The CDR3 runs 17 residues. CDR3 coding DNA: TGTGCCAGCAGGAGGGACAGGGGGGTTTCAACTAATGAAAAACTGTTTTTT. It specifies CASRRDRGVSTNEKLFF.

Here the CDR3 DNA reads TGCGCCAGCAGCTTGGGGGACAGGGCGGGCGGCTACACCTTC. It is translated as CASSLGDRAGGYTF. V usage is TRBV5-1 and J usage is TRBJ1-2; TRBD1 matches 9 bases. The junction had 5 bases not matched to a gene; V was cut back by 0 bases and J by 8 bases. Germline V gene data show CDR1 as SGHRS and CDR2 as YFSETQ. The CDR3 length is 14 residues.

Details on this clone: At one end the junction does not follow the germline gene, possibly because of a read error. This chain connects TRBV7-8 to TRBJ2-3; D is perhaps TRBD1 (7 bases). Germline CDR1 reads SGHVS; CDR2 reads FQNEAQ. The CDR3 sequence is 18 residues long. The CDR3 DNA follows: TGTGCCAGCAGCAATGGAGGCGGGACGAGGGGGCCCACAGGTACGCAGTATTTT. Its protein is CASSNGGGTRGPTGTQYF.